The 21 T cell receptor beta chains below come from one sample, sequenced in a study of T cell responses to AZD1222 COVID-19 vaccine. Method: immunoSEQ multiplex PCR; TCRdb's copy keeps in-frame clones and lacks some. In the table there are around 78,000 clones, roughly nine tenths of which are singletons. The material was peripheral blood, obtained on day 0 of AZD1222 vaccination. These receptor sequences come from an adult in good health.

V and J are TRBV19 and TRBJ1-5; 11 bases match TRBD1. Germline V gene lookup returns CDR1 LNHDA and CDR2 SQIVND (reference sequence). The CDR3 totals 16 residues. Trimming cost V 5 bases and J 4 bases; bases outside gene matches: 7. The chain's CDR3 is CASSPQGQGENQPQHF. Here the CDR3 DNA reads TGTGCCAGTAGTCCTCAGGGACAGGGGGAGAATCAGCCCCAGCATTTT.

The chain is built from TRBV7-8 and TRBJ1-3; D remains unclear. Trimming left V 4 bases short and J 2 bases short, with 12 bases between. In germline, CDR1 is SGHVS, CDR2 FQNEAQ. The CDR3 spans 15 residues. The CDR3 region is CASSSVGVAGNTIYF. The CDR3 nucleotides are TGTGCCAGCAGCTCAGTCGGGGTCGCTGGAAACACCATATATTTT.

The chain recombines TRBV7-3 with TRBJ1-2, with D possibly TRBD1 on 5 matching bases. Germline V gives CDR1 SGHTA, CDR2 FQGTGA. There are 14 residues in the CDR3. Trimming removed 3 bases from V and 2 bases from J, with 10 bases in between. Here the CDR3 reads CASSFGGGNYGYTF. Here the CDR3 DNA reads TGTGCCAGCAGCTTCGGCGGGGGGAACTATGGCTACACCTTC.

The CDR3, as DNA: TGTGCCAGCAGTCCCTACTCCTACGAGCAGTACTTC. Protein product: CASSPYSYEQYF. The chain employs TRBV6-2 or TRBV6-3 and TRBJ2-7; D not resolved. CDR3 length: 12 residues. CDR1 MNHEY and CDR2 SVGEGT come from the germline V gene. V lost 5 bases and J 0 bases, leaving 5 bases between the germline ends.

The chain employs TRBV5-1 and TRBJ1-1; tentative D call: TRBD1 (5 bases). V was clipped by 4 bases and J by 5 bases, with 18 bases between them. This CDR3 has 15 amino acids. Germline assignment: CDR1 SGHRS and CDR2 YFSETQ. CDR3 nucleotide sequence: TGCGCCAGCAGCCCTGGGGCGGGGGAGGGAACTGAAGCTTTCTTT. The encoded protein is CASSPGAGEGTEAFF.

The CDR3 DNA reads as TGCAGCGTTGAGCCTAGCGGGAGACGAGGTGAGCAGTTCTTC. Encoded protein: CSVEPSGRRGEQFF. The rearrangement links TRBV29-1 to TRBJ2-1; 10 positions agree with TRBD2. CDR1 and CDR2 from the germline V gene are SQVTM and ANQGSEA. This CDR3 has 14 residues. J lost 9 bases, V lost 3 bases, and 8 bases had no gene match.

Here the CDR3 reads CASSSGQGVRNTIYF. As DNA, the CDR3 is TGCGCCAGCAGCTCTGGACAGGGGGTGAGAAACACCATATATTTT. The chain joins TRBV5-1 to TRBJ1-3; TRBD1 matches 10 bases. Per the germline V gene, CDR1 is SGHRS and CDR2 is YFSETQ. The CDR3 extends over 15 amino acids. J lost 5 bases, V lost 3 bases, and 5 bases had no gene match.

This clone was recorded a few times. V and J are TRBV2 and TRBJ1-5; D gene ambiguous. The CDR3 is 12 amino acids. Per the germline V gene, CDR1 is SNHLY and CDR2 is FYNNEI. The V end lost 4 bases, the J end lost 6 bases, and 7 bases lay between the germline ends. The CDR3 nucleotides read TGTGCCAGCAGTGCAGTTAGTCAGCCCCAGCATTTT. Translated: CASSAVSQPQHF.

The V gene is TRBV5-5, the J gene TRBJ2-2, with 8 bases fitting TRBD2. The V gene's germline CDR1 is SGHKS and CDR2 YYEKEE (reference sequence). Losses at the gene ends were 4 bases for V and 4 bases for J; bases not matched to a gene: 6. CDR3 length equals 15 residues. The CDR3 nucleotides read TGTGCCAGCAGCCCGGGGGGGACAACCACCGGGGAGCTGTTTTTT. Translating it yields CASSPGGTTTGELFF.

The CDR3 DNA reads as TGTGCCAGCAGCTTAGCTTTGGGGGCTCGGGGGAAAATCTACGAGCAGTACTTC. Its translation: CASSLALGARGKIYEQYF. This chain links TRBV5-8 with TRBJ2-7, with D tentatively TRBD1 or TRBD2 (6 bases each). The V and J ends lost 2 bases and 3 bases respectively, with 24 bases between them. Looked up from germline, CDR1 is SGHTS and CDR2 is YDEGEE. The CDR3 has 18 residues. Looking up the rest from reference TRBV5-8 and TRBJ2-7 gives the full variable domain: EAGVTQSPTHLIKTRGQQATLRCSPISGHTSVYWYQQALGLGLQFLLWYDEGEERNRGNFPPRFSGRQFPNYSSELNVNALELEDSALYLCASSLALGARGKIYEQYFGPGTRLTVT.

This clone was detected only once. CDR3 residues: CASIRSGEVSEAFF. The CDR3 coding sequence is TGTGCCAGTATTAGGAGTGGGGAGGTGTCTGAAGCTTTCTTT. The chain combines TRBV19 with TRBJ1-1; D is unclear. There are 14 residues in the CDR3. Germline V CDR1 and CDR2: LNHDA, SQIVND (reference sequence). The ends were cut back, 7 bases at V and 6 bases at J, with 18 bases in the middle. The full variable domain, rest sourced from reference TRBV19 and TRBJ1-1, is DGGITQSPKYLFRKEGQNVTLSCEQNLNHDAMYWYRQDPGQGLRLIYYSQIVNDFQKGDIAEGYSVSREKKESFPLTVTSAQKNPTAFYLCASIRSGEVSEAFFGQGTRLTVV.

The rearrangement links TRBV30 to TRBJ2-7; TRBD2 might be the D (5 bases). Germline CDR1 is GTSNPN and CDR2 is SVGIG (reference sequence). The V and J ends lost 3 bases and 3 bases respectively, with 6 bases between them. The CDR3 spans 11 residues. The CDR3 bases are TGTGCCTGGAGCGGGAACTACGAGCAGTACTTC. This sequence encodes CAWSGNYEQYF.

The rearrangement joins TRBV7-2 to TRBJ2-2; D gene ambiguous. CDR3 length equals 13 residues. The germline gives CDR1 SGHTA, CDR2 FQGNSA. V dropped 5 bases and J dropped 1 base, with 5 bases sitting between them. The CDR3 region has the DNA TGTGCCAGCAGCCCCGGGAACACCGGGGAGCTGTTTTTT. Amino acids: CASSPGNTGELFF.

In its sample, this clone was seen once. The J gene is TRBJ1-1, the V gene TRBV4-1, with D possibly being TRBD1 (5 bases). V lost 4 bases and J lost 8, with 20 bases in between. The V gene's germline CDR1 is MGHRA and CDR2 YSYEKL. The CDR3 totals 15 residues. The CDR3 loop is CASSRGWGEFTEAFF. CDR3 nucleotide sequence: TGCGCCAGCAGCCGAGGTTGGGGGGAGTTCACCGAAGCTTTCTTT.

V gene TRBV7-9 combines with J gene TRBJ1-1; 7 nucleotides line up with TRBD1. The CDR3 spans 12 residues. Germline V gene data show CDR1 as SEHNR and CDR2 as FQNEAQ (reference sequence). The J segment lost 3 bases and the V segment lost 10 bases, leaving 5 bases of the junction unmatched. The CDR3 DNA reads TGTGCCACCGCCACAGGGGACACTGAAGCTTTCTTT. This codes for CATATGDTEAFF. Using reference TRBV7-9 and TRBJ1-1 for the parts outside the CDR3, the full variable domain is DTGVSQNPRHKITKRGQNVTFRCDPISEHNRLYWYRQTLGQGPEFLTYFQNEAQLEKSRLLSDRFSAERPKGSFSTLEIQRTEQGDSAMYLCATATGDTEAFFGQGTRLTVV.

This clone was counted between two and nine times. The rearrangement uses TRBV10-3 and TRBJ1-6; D ambiguous. The CDR3 has 14 residues. Germline lookup yields CDR1 ENHRY and CDR2 SYGVKD. The V end lost 3 bases, the J end lost 6 bases, and 9 bases lay between the germline ends. CDR3 nucleotides: TGTGCCATCAGTGATCGACGTTCTAATTCACCCCTCCACTTT. It encodes CAISDRRSNSPLHF.

The chain is built from TRBV4-1 and TRBJ2-7, with TRBD1 as a possible D gene (5 bases). Trimming removed 0 bases at V and 0 bases at J, with 15 bases between. CDR3 size: 17 residues. The germline V gene encodes CDR1 MGHRA and CDR2 YSYEKL. CDR3 nucleotides: TGCGCCAGCAGCCAAGAGGGGCGAGGCTTTAGCTCCTACGAGCAGTACTTC. Amino acid sequence: CASSQEGRGFSSYEQYF.

The rearrangement joins TRBV11-2 to TRBJ1-4, with D possibly TRBD1 on 5 matching bases. Per germline, CDR1 SGHAT and CDR2 FQNNGV. There are 13 residues in the CDR3. The ends were cut back, 1 base at V and 9 bases at J, with 9 bases in the middle. The CDR3 protein is CASSLVSGQKLFF. CDR3 DNA: TGTGCCAGCAGCTTAGTTTCGGGACAAAAACTGTTTTTT. The complete variable domain, with remaining parts taken from reference TRBV11-2 and TRBJ1-4, reads EAGVAQSPRYKIIEKRQSVAFWCNPISGHATLYWYQQILGQGPKLLIQFQNNGVVDDSQLPKDRFSAERLKGVDSTLKIQPAKLEDSAVYLCASSLVSGQKLFFGSGTQLSVL.

The CDR3 region is CASSGTGGVTGNTIYF. The CDR3 nucleotides are TGTGCCAGCAGTGGGACAGGGGGCGTTACGGGAAACACCATATATTTT. This chain uses TRBV2 with TRBJ1-3, with 11 bases aligning to TRBD1. The CDR3 runs to 16 residues. CDR1 and CDR2 from the germline V gene are SNHLY and FYNNEI. V was pared by 4 bases and J by 4 bases, with 6 bases of the junction left unmatched.

The chain combines TRBV11-3 with TRBJ2-7; 8 positions match TRBD2. Germline V CDR1 and CDR2: SGHNT, YENEEA. The V segment lost 4 bases and the J segment 0 bases; nucleotides outside the gene matches: 20. The CDR3 runs to 20 residues. The CDR3 sequence: CASSSRSPAGVSSYSYEQYF. CDR3 nucleotide sequence: TGTGCCAGCAGCTCCCGCTCGCCAGCGGGGGTATCCTCTTACTCCTACGAGCAGTACTTC.

In DNA, the CDR3 is TGTGCCAGCAGTACCGGTGACATTAAATTCAACCAGTACTTC. It encodes CASSTGDIKFNQYF. The rearrangement joins TRBV6-5 to TRBJ2-4; D not resolved. V lost 5 bases to trimming and J lost 13 bases, with 21 bases between them. The CDR3 covers 14 residues. In germline, CDR1 is MNHEY, CDR2 SVGAGI.